This TCR beta chain derives from a study of cytomegalovirus exposure and HLA in healthy donors. Amplification used 60 Vbeta primers and 13 Jbeta primers. The table came from immunoSEQ multiplex PCR; TCRdb's copy has only in-frame clones and leaves some out. The sample lists fewer than 250,000 clones, approximately 75% seen once, with more than 4% in the top ten. V shed 1 base and J shed 4 bases, with 9 bases lying between them. CDR1 is MDHEN and CDR2 is SYDVKM in the germline V gene. CDR3 length: 14 amino acids. This clone came up once. Sequencing used PBMCs. The chain employs TRBV28 and TRBJ2-3; no reliable D call. The receptor's source is a man between 25 and 39 years old in good health and CMV-seropositive. This CDR3 reads CASSLYETPDTQYF. The CDR3 DNA follows: TGTGCCAGCAGTTTATATGAGACACCAGATACGCAGTATTTT.